The 17 T cell receptor beta chains presented below share a single source sample, sequenced in a study of T cell repertoires in cytomegalovirus infection. TCRdb processed the reads anew with MiXCR; each CDR3 protein has one entry. The sample yields some 900,000 distinct CDR3 sequences, over 25% seen once. These receptors have no known antigen. Sequenced material: cultured CD8+ T cells from PBMCs, taken from culture after CMV antigen stimulation. All receptors derive from a human donor in good health (CMV status not recorded). Some clones in this sample may be carry-over from other donors' samples.

This clonotype was seen many times. Here the CDR3 reads CASSFQENEQFF. DNA of the CDR3: TGTGCCAGCAGTTTTCAGGAAAATGAGCAGTTCTTC. The V gene is TRBV27, the J gene TRBJ2-1; D remains ambiguous. The CDR3 runs to 12 residues. Germline CDR1 and CDR2: MNHEY and SMNVEV (reference sequence). The ends were cut back, 3 bases at V and 7 bases at J, with 7 bases in the middle.

This clonotype was recorded many times. The gene calls are TRBV19 and TRBJ1-5; D gene unclear. Germline V lookup: CDR1 LNHDA, CDR2 SQIVND (reference sequence). V was cut by 7 bases and J by 2 bases, with 9 bases left in between. This CDR3 has 13 amino acids. CDR3 region: CASMDAGNQPQHF. The CDR3 bases are TGTGCCAGTATGGATGCGGGCAATCAGCCCCAGCATTTT.

This clonotype has only a few counts. The rearrangement uses TRBV7-9 and TRBJ1-2; D uncertain. The length of the CDR3 is 13 residues. V shed 4 bases and J shed 2 bases, with 8 bases lying between them. Germline-derived CDR1 and CDR2 are SEHNR and FQNEAQ (reference sequence). DNA for the CDR3: TGTGCCAGCAGCTCTTCCTCGAACTATGGCTACACCTTC. It codes for CASSSSSNYGYTF. Full variable domain (missing parts from reference TRBV7-9 and TRBJ1-2): DTGVSQNPRHKITKRGQNVTFRCDPISEHNRLYWYRQTLGQGPEFLTYFQNEAQLEKSRLLSDRFSAERPKGSFSTLEIQRTEQGDSAMYLCASSSSSNYGYTFGSGTRLTVV.

This clonotype was picked up a small number of times. The V call is TRBV3-1, the J call TRBJ2-2; a possible D gene is TRBD1 (7 bases). Trimming cost V 0 bases and J 1 base, with 12 bases left between them. This CDR3 is 17 amino acids long. The germline gives CDR1 LGHDT, CDR2 YNNKEL (reference sequence). The chain's CDR3 is CASSQEWQGGNTGELFF. CDR3 coding DNA: TGTGCCAGCAGCCAAGAGTGGCAGGGGGGGAACACCGGGGAGCTGTTTTTT.

This clonotype was recorded a few times. The rearrangement links TRBV6-1 to TRBJ2-5; TRBD1 might be the D (6 bases). Germline loops: CDR1 MNHNS, CDR2 SASEGT. The ends were cut back, 1 base at V and 9 bases at J, with 33 bases in the middle. The CDR3 is 20 residues long. The chain's CDR3 is CASSEGGSGQTPPIYEAQYF. The DNA for the CDR3 is TGTGCCAGCAGTGAAGGAGGGAGCGGACAGACACCCCCTATTTATGAGGCCCAGTACTTC.

The chain is built from TRBV24-1 and TRBJ1-2, with a possible D match to TRBD1 (6 bases). The V gene lost 3 bases and the J gene lost 5 bases, with 12 bases spanning the gap. Germline V CDR1 and CDR2: KGHDR, SFDVKD. This CDR3 is 14 amino acids long. In nucleotides, the CDR3 is TGTGCCACCAGTGATCCGGGACAAGCATATGGCTACACCTTC. Its translation is CATSDPGQAYGYTF.

The chain couples TRBV6-2 or TRBV6-3 to TRBJ2-1; D gene unclear. V shed 3 bases and J shed 11 bases, with 8 bases lying between them. The CDR3 runs 11 residues. Germline V gene data show CDR1 as MNHEY and CDR2 as SVGEGT. CDR3 nucleotides: TGTGCCAGCAGTTATAGTCCACAGCAGTTCTTC. It encodes CASSYSPQQFF.

This chain joins TRBV19 and TRBJ2-3; TRBD1 is a possible D gene (6 bases). Germline CDR1 LNHDA, CDR2 SQIVND (reference sequence). This CDR3 is built from 17 residues. V was shortened by 5 bases and J by 2 bases, with 20 bases between the two germline ends. The CDR3 sequence: CASSPGRRTVTTDTQYF. As DNA, the CDR3 is TGTGCCAGTAGTCCGGGACGAAGGACAGTGACCACAGATACGCAGTATTTT.

V gene TRBV10-3 combines with J gene TRBJ1-2; TRBD1 aligns across 7 bases. Germline V CDR1 and CDR2: ENHRY, SYGVKD. Trimming took 0 bases from V and 7 from J; bases not matched to a gene: 8. The CDR3 is 15 residues long. CDR3 sequence: CAISESRTGPPGYTF. CDR3 bases: TGTGCCATCAGTGAGTCGCGGACAGGCCCCCCTGGCTACACCTTC.

The chain combines TRBV6-1 with TRBJ2-7; D perhaps matches TRBD2 (5 bases). V shed 7 bases and J shed 5 bases, with 18 bases lying between them. The CDR3 sequence is 14 residues long. CDR1 and CDR2 (germline): MNHNS, SASEGT. The CDR3 here is CASNRLASVNEQYF. The DNA for the CDR3 is TGTGCCAGCAATCGGTTAGCGTCTGTAAACGAGCAGTACTTC.

In this sample, this clonotype turned up a few times. The chain recombines TRBV5-1 with TRBJ2-3; 15 bases match TRBD2. V dropped 4 bases and J dropped 0; count of bases not matched to a gene: 6. This CDR3 comprises 18 residues. Germline CDR1 and CDR2: SGHRS and YFSETQ. The CDR3 DNA reads as TGCGCCAGCAGCGCAGGACTAGCGGGGGGGTTTAGCACAGATACGCAGTATTTT. Protein: CASSAGLAGGFSTDTQYF.

This clonotype was detected only a few times. This chain joins TRBV7-6 and TRBJ1-5; TRBD1 matches 9 bases. CDR3 size: 16 residues. Trimming took 4 bases from V and 1 from J; bases not matched to a gene: 5. In germline, CDR1 is SGHVS, CDR2 FNYEAQ. The DNA of the CDR3 is TGTGCCAGCAGCTCGGGGACAGGGCAAAGCAATCAGCCCCAGCATTTT. The encoded protein is CASSSGTGQSNQPQHF.

This clonotype was observed a single time. The rearrangement links TRBV5-1 to TRBJ1-3; D gene ambiguous. This CDR3 has 15 residues. V lost 4 bases, J lost 4 bases, and 15 bases lay in between. Germline V CDR1 and CDR2: SGHRS, YFSETQ. CDR3 sequence (DNA): TGCGCCAGCAGCACGTCATGGATAGGGGGAAACACCATATATTTT. The encoded protein is CASSTSWIGGNTIYF.

The chain links TRBV7-2 to TRBJ2-4, with 8 bases lining up with TRBD2. Germline V CDR1 and CDR2: SGHTA, FQGNSA. The CDR3 consists of 14 residues. With 6 bases clipped from V and 8 bases from J, the junction kept 9 bases outside the gene matches. The CDR3 is CASSFIGGADIQYF. The CDR3 DNA is TGTGCCAGCAGTTTTATCGGGGGGGCGGACATTCAGTACTTC.

The rearrangement uses TRBV6-5 and TRBJ1-5; no definite D call. The V and J ends lost 0 bases and 2 bases respectively, with 8 bases between them. The germline V gene encodes CDR1 MNHEY and CDR2 SVGAGI. The CDR3 spans 15 residues. CDR3 sequence reads: CASSYSNGGNQPQHF. CDR3 bases: TGTGCCAGCAGTTACTCTAATGGCGGCAATCAGCCCCAGCATTTT.

This sequence joins TRBV7-9 and TRBJ1-6; D possibly corresponds to TRBD1 (5 bases). The CDR3 has 17 amino acids. V was cut by 1 base and J by 5 bases, with 15 bases left in between. Germline V gene sequence: CDR1 SEHNR, CDR2 FQNEAQ (reference sequence). In DNA form, the CDR3 reads TGTGCCAGCAGCTTAGTGAACTCCCGAGGGGATAATTCACCCCTCCACTTT. Encoded protein: CASSLVNSRGDNSPLHF.

This clonotype was observed a few times. This rearrangement joins TRBV7-9 to TRBJ2-7; D may correspond to TRBD1 or TRBD2 (5 bases each). Germline CDR1 is SEHNR and CDR2 is FQNEAQ (reference sequence). Trimming took off 1 base at V and 0 bases at J, with 16 bases between the two ends. The CDR3 is 17 residues long. CDR3 coding DNA: TGTGCCAGCAGCTTAGGGCTTCGACAGCGGAGCTCCTACGAGCAGTACTTC. Translated: CASSLGLRQRSSYEQYF.